This TCR beta chain was profiled in a study of T-cell memory formation after mild COVID-19. 5'RACE primed from the constant segment yielded TCR alpha and TCR beta cDNA libraries bearing sample barcodes and UMIs. TCRdb independently ran MiXCR on the 5' RACE reads; one entry per CDR3 protein. The table records fewer than 300,000 distinct CDR3 sequences, approximately 15% of them present only once. This clonotype was found a few times. Germline loops: CDR1 LNHDA, CDR2 SQIVND (reference sequence). V gave up 1 base and J gave up 3 bases, with 21 bases separating them. The CDR3 length is 18 residues. Sequenced material: PBMCs or a T cell subset sorted from them (not recorded which). The clonotype comes from a man aged 18 to 30 who had mild COVID-19 (a few samples of this study predate the infection). Cell type and time point are not known. The genes are TRBV19 and TRBJ1-1, with D possibly TRBD1 on 5 matching bases. The CDR3 loop is CASSIVPGGAGPHTEAFF. The DNA for the CDR3 is TGTGCCAGTAGTATAGTCCCTGGCGGGGCCGGGCCTCACACTGAAGCTTTCTTT.